The 2 T cell receptor beta chains in this list originate from one sample, sequenced in a study of cytotoxic CD8 clonotypes in ibrutinib-treated CLL. The assay was immunoSEQ multiplex PCR, and TCRdb's table has in-frame clones only and misses some. The sample has 110,000 to 150,000 clones; 60% to 85% are singletons. Sequenced here: PBMCs, sampled after 24 months of ibrutinib treatment. These receptors all come from a human donor with chronic lymphocytic leukemia.

Here the CDR3 reads CASSLSSEMGEQFF. The CDR3 nucleotides are TGTGCCAGCTCACTGTCTTCCGAGATGGGTGAGCAGTTCTTC. This chain connects TRBV18 to TRBJ2-1; D ambiguous. This CDR3 has 14 residues. V shed 4 bases and J shed 9 bases, with 16 bases lying between them. Germline V gene sequence: CDR1 KGHSH, CDR2 LQKENI. The variable domain in full, completed from reference TRBV18 and TRBJ2-1, reads NAGVMQNPRHLVRRRGQEARLRCSPMKGHSHVYWYRQLPEEGLKFMVYLQKENIIDESGMPKERFSAEFPKEGPSILRIQQVVRGDSAAYFCASSLSSEMGEQFFGPGTRLTVL.

In this sample, this clone turned up a few times. V and J are TRBV10-3 and TRBJ2-5, with D perhaps matching TRBD2 (5 bases). Trimming removed 4 bases at V and 2 bases at J, with 11 bases between. Germline CDR1 ENHRY, CDR2 SYGVKD. This CDR3 region has 14 residues. As DNA, the CDR3 is TGTGCCATCAGTGTAGTCGGCGGGCAAGAGACCCAGTACTTC. Its translation: CAISVVGGQETQYF.